This T cell receptor beta chain was captured in a study of cytomegalovirus exposure and HLA in healthy donors. Sequencing used immunoSEQ multiplex PCR; TCRdb keeps in-frame clones, though not all of them. The table includes 95,000 to 150,000 clones, roughly 90% detected once. The V gene end was trimmed by 11 bases and the J gene end by 6 bases; junction bases not matched to a gene: 6. Germline CDR1 is SGHTA and CDR2 is FQGNSA. CDR3 length: 12 amino acids. Sequenced material: PBMCs. This clonotype was obtained from a woman aged 18-30 years in good health and CMV-seropositive. The V call is TRBV7-2, the J call TRBJ2-2, with TRBD2 matching 7 bases. The CDR3 coding sequence is TGTGCCGGGGGGGGTCGCCCCGGGGAGCTGTTTTTT. Its translation is CAGGGRPGELFF. The full variable domain, rest sourced from reference TRBV7-2 and TRBJ2-2, is GAGVSQSPSNKVTEKGKDVELRCDPISGHTALYWYRQSLGQGLEFLIYFQGNSAPDKSGLPSDRFSAERTGGSVSTLTIQRTQQEDSAVYLCAGGGRPGELFFGEGSRLTVL.